The 25 T cell receptor beta chains given below trace back to one sample, sequenced in a study of cytomegalovirus exposure and HLA in healthy donors. This PCR relied on a set of 60 Vbeta primers and 13 Jbeta primers. TCRdb keeps only in-frame clones here, not all; method: immunoSEQ multiplex PCR. This sample has roughly 180,000 clones, with roughly 80% found just once. The sample consisted of PBMCs. The receptors shown here come from a female donor in good health and CMV-seronegative.

This clone was counted once. V gene TRBV18 combines with J gene TRBJ1-1, with a tentative D call TRBD1 (5 bases). The CDR3 has 14 residues. Germline V lookup: CDR1 KGHSH, CDR2 LQKENI. Between the trimmed V and J ends, which lost 2 bases and 1 base, there was a span of 8 bases. CDR3 residues: CASSPGGGNTEAFF. The CDR3 nucleotides read TGTGCCAGCTCACCAGGGGGGGGGAACACTGAAGCTTTCTTT.

V usage is TRBV5-1 and J usage is TRBJ1-1, with TRBD1 as a possible D gene (6 bases). CDR1 is SGHRS, CDR2 YFSETQ, per germline. The CDR3 is 13 amino acids. V dropped 4 bases and J dropped 4 bases, with 11 bases sitting between them. CDR3 sequence (DNA): TGCGCCAGCAGCCTGCGGGGGGCCACTGAAGCTTTCTTT. Encoded protein: CASSLRGATEAFF.

This chain's CDR3 is CASSPSAGEHNEQFF. The CDR3, as DNA: TGTGCCAGCAGCCCTTCGGCGGGGGAGCACAATGAGCAGTTCTTC. The V gene is TRBV7-3, the J gene TRBJ2-1; the match to TRBD2 covers 7 bases. The CDR3 loop spans 15 amino acids. V lost 5 bases and J lost 5; bases outside the gene matches: 9. Per germline, CDR1 SGHTA and CDR2 FQGTGA.

Of note for this clone: At one of its ends the junction is not consistent with the germline gene, which may arise from a read error. The V call is TRBV19, the J call TRBJ1-2, with 7 nucleotides matching TRBD1. The CDR3 is 13 amino acids. CDR1 and CDR2 from the germline V gene are LNHDA and SQIVND (reference sequence). The CDR3 loop is CVSSPTGNYGYTF. The CDR3 DNA reads as TGTGTCAGTAGTCCGACAGGGAACTATGGCTACACCTTC.

The V and J genes are TRBV6-1 and TRBJ1-2, with D uncertain. V was clipped by 4 bases and J by 7 bases, with 16 bases between them. Germline assignment: CDR1 MNHNS and CDR2 SASEGT. The CDR3 is 14 residues long. The CDR3 nucleotides read TGTGCCAGCAGTGTCGATAGAGATCGGTTTGGCTACACCTTC. Translation gives CASSVDRDRFGYTF.

The V call is TRBV28, the J call TRBJ2-7, with 11 bases identical to TRBD1. Per germline, CDR1 MDHEN and CDR2 SYDVKM. The trim removed 4 bases at V and 0 bases at J, leaving 8 bases unmatched. The length of the CDR3 is 17 residues. For the CDR3, the DNA is TGTGCCAGCAGTTCGATGGACAGGGGGCCGAGCTCCTACGAGCAGTACTTC. Protein sequence: CASSSMDRGPSSYEQYF.

The CDR3 protein is CATSREDAGGIGYGYTF. Written as DNA, the CDR3 is TGTGCCACCAGCAGAGAAGACGCAGGGGGCATAGGCTATGGCTACACCTTC. The chain recombines TRBV15 with TRBJ1-2, with 8 nucleotides matching TRBD1. Germline trimming cut 0 bases from V and 4 bases from J; bases unmatched to any gene: 10. The germline V gene encodes CDR1 LNHNV and CDR2 YYDKDF (reference sequence). This CDR3 has 17 amino acids.

J is TRBJ2-1 and V is TRBV18; 15 nucleotides match TRBD2. With 3 bases clipped from V and 14 bases from J, the junction kept 11 bases outside the gene matches. Germline V gene data show CDR1 as KGHSH and CDR2 as LQKENI. The CDR3 runs 16 residues. CDR3 coding DNA: TGTGCCAGCTCACCCGCTTCCGGGACTAGCGGGAGGATAGAGTTCTTC. Its protein product is CASSPASGTSGRIEFF. The whole variable domain, remainder taken from reference TRBV18 and TRBJ2-1, is NAGVMQNPRHLVRRRGQEARLRCSPMKGHSHVYWYRQLPEEGLKFMVYLQKENIIDESGMPKERFSAEFPKEGPSILRIQQVVRGDSAAYFCASSPASGTSGRIEFFGPGTRLTVL.

Note on this clone: A read error may produce the germline difference seen at one junction end. Other DNA sequences in this specimen translate into the identical CDR3. The CDR3 DNA reads as TGCGCCAGCAGTGTAAGGCAGGGCAACTATGGCTACACCTTC. Its translation is CASSVRQGNYGYTF. The rearrangement links TRBV2 to TRBJ1-2, with TRBD1 as a possible D gene (5 bases). Germline loops: CDR1 SNHLY, CDR2 FYNNEI. This CDR3 comprises 14 residues.

This clone was counted between two and nine times. The chain couples TRBV5-5 to TRBJ1-5; a weak D match, TRBD1 (6 bases). V was trimmed by 1 base and J by 5 bases, leaving 13 bases between them. The CDR3 has 15 amino acids. Per germline, CDR1 SGHKS and CDR2 YYEKEE (reference sequence). The CDR3 reads CASSLNRDSDQPQHF. The DNA for the CDR3 is TGTGCCAGCAGCTTGAACAGGGATAGTGATCAGCCCCAGCATTTT.

This chain uses TRBV6-1 with TRBJ2-2; 8 bases are shared with TRBD1. Per germline, CDR1 MNHNS and CDR2 SASEGT. With V trimmed by 9 bases and J by 0 bases, 3 bases remained unmatched. The CDR3 extends over 14 amino acids. The chain's CDR3 is CASDRGPNTGELFF. CDR3 nucleotides: TGTGCCAGTGACAGGGGCCCGAACACCGGGGAGCTGTTTTTT.

The CDR3 DNA sequence: TGTGCCAGCAGCTTTAGTCCTAGGCGCACAGATACGCAGTATTTT. This encodes CASSFSPRRTDTQYF. J is TRBJ2-3 and V is TRBV7-6, with unresolved D. The CDR3 covers 15 residues. V was pared by 3 bases and J by 1 base, with 11 bases between. Germline-derived CDR1 and CDR2 are SGHVS and FNYEAQ.

The rearrangement uses TRBV7-2 and TRBJ2-5, with 8 bases fitting TRBD2. Germline V gene lookup returns CDR1 SGHTA and CDR2 FQGNSA. The CDR3 runs 15 residues. V was clipped by 2 bases and J by 5 bases; unmatched bases: 7. The CDR3 nucleotides are TGTGCCAGCAGCTTAAGCGGGAGTATACGGGAGACCCAGTACTTC. This codes for CASSLSGSIRETQYF.

The chain links TRBV9 to TRBJ2-7; 10 positions agree with TRBD2. The germline V gene encodes CDR1 SGDLS and CDR2 YYNGEE. The CDR3 contains 15 residues. With 0 bases clipped from V and 3 bases from J, the junction kept 3 bases outside the gene matches. The CDR3 loop is CASSVGIAGGYEQYF. CDR3 nucleotide sequence: TGTGCCAGCAGCGTAGGCATAGCGGGAGGCTACGAGCAGTACTTC. Together with reference TRBV9 and TRBJ2-7, the CDR3 gives the full variable domain: DSGVTQTPKHLITATGQRVTLRCSPRSGDLSVYWYQQSLDQGLQFLIQYYNGEERAKGNILERFSAQQFPDLHSELNLSSLELGDSALYFCASSVGIAGGYEQYFGPGTRLTVT.

The chain recombines TRBV27 with TRBJ2-1; D is uncertain. CDR3 length: 13 residues. In germline, CDR1 is MNHEY, CDR2 SMNVEV (reference sequence). Trimming cost V 5 bases and J 4 bases, with 9 bases left between them. The CDR3 bases are TGTGCCAGCAGTCCCCAGAGGTACAATGAGCAGTTCTTC. Its protein is CASSPQRYNEQFF.

This chain uses TRBV27 with TRBJ1-4, with a weak D call TRBD1 (5 bases). Germline lookup yields CDR1 MNHEY and CDR2 SMNVEV (reference sequence). The V gene lost 2 bases and the J gene lost 2 bases, with 21 bases spanning the gap. This CDR3 is built from 19 residues. CDR3 in DNA: TGTGCCAGCAGTTTAAATCCCCCCAGGCGACAGAGGACTAATGAAAAACTGTTTTTT. This sequence encodes CASSLNPPRRQRTNEKLFF.

The rearrangement uses TRBV30 and TRBJ2-3; 9 nucleotides match TRBD1. This CDR3 comprises 13 residues. J was trimmed by 4 bases and V by 8 bases; bases with no gene match: 7. CDR1 and CDR2 (germline): GTSNPN, SVGIG (reference sequence). The CDR3 DNA is TGTGCCAGTACAGGGGGCCGCGCAGATACGCAGTATTTT. This translates into CASTGGRADTQYF.

A word on this clone: Germline and junction disagree at one end, which may indicate a read error. Additional DNA sequences in this sample encode the identical CDR3. The chain employs TRBV14 and TRBJ1-1; 8 bases match TRBD1. CDR1 SGHDN and CDR2 FVKESK come from the germline V gene. The CDR3 is 16 amino acids. CDR3 loop: CASSQDRTGLMAEAFF. The CDR3 DNA reads as TGCGCCAGCAGCCAAGATCGGACAGGGTTGATGGCTGAAGCTTTCTTT.

This sequence joins TRBV29-1 and TRBJ2-5; D is unclear. CDR3 length: 10 residues. CDR1 is SQVTM and CDR2 is ANQGSEA in the germline V gene. The ends were cut back, 4 bases at V and 4 bases at J, with 4 bases in the middle. CDR3 sequence: CSVVAETQYF. The CDR3 nucleotides are TGCAGCGTTGTGGCAGAGACCCAGTACTTC.

This chain links TRBV13 with TRBJ2-1; 7 bases fit TRBD2. Germline V gene data show CDR1 as PRHDT and CDR2 as FYEKMQ (reference sequence). This CDR3 is 15 amino acids long. The J segment lost 3 bases and the V segment lost 8 bases, leaving 10 bases of the junction unmatched. CDR3 sequence reads: CASFLGGEHYNEQFF. The CDR3 bases are TGTGCCAGCTTTTTGGGGGGGGAGCACTACAATGAGCAGTTCTTC.

This chain links TRBV9 with TRBJ2-3; 7 nucleotides line up with TRBD1. The trim removed 6 bases at V and 0 bases at J, leaving 4 bases unmatched. Germline V gene lookup returns CDR1 SGDLS and CDR2 YYNGEE. This CDR3 comprises 14 residues. CDR3 residues: CASTTGVSTDTQYF. The CDR3 DNA follows: TGTGCCAGCACCACAGGGGTTAGCACAGATACGCAGTATTTT.

CDR3 bases: TGTGCCAGCAGCCCGGGGGGGTCCTTTAGCTCTGGAAACACCATATATTTT. This gives the protein CASSPGGSFSSGNTIYF. This chain joins TRBV28 and TRBJ1-3, with D perhaps TRBD1 (5 bases). Trimming shortened V by 6 bases and J by 0 bases, and 18 bases separated the two germline ends. The CDR3 totals 17 residues. In germline, CDR1 is MDHEN, CDR2 SYDVKM.

V and J are TRBV7-8 and TRBJ2-7, with TRBD1 matching 10 bases. With V trimmed by 6 bases and J by 4 bases, 3 bases remained unmatched. This CDR3 spans 13 amino acids. Germline V gene data show CDR1 as SGHVS and CDR2 as FQNEAQ. As DNA, the CDR3 is TGTGCCAGCAGTTCGGACAGGGGGTACGAGCAGTACTTC. This sequence encodes CASSSDRGYEQYF.

J is TRBJ2-1 and V is TRBV4-2; the match to TRBD2 covers 9 bases. V lost 4 bases, J lost 2 bases, and 6 bases stayed unmatched. Per germline, CDR1 LGHNA and CDR2 YNFKEQ. The CDR3 extends over 16 amino acids. CDR3 amino acids: CASSPSAGGPYNEQFF. CDR3 in DNA: TGTGCCAGCAGCCCTTCCGCGGGGGGGCCCTACAATGAGCAGTTCTTC.

The J gene is TRBJ2-5, the V gene TRBV5-5; 11 bases map to TRBD2. The CDR3 sequence is 13 residues long. Trimming at V came to 5 bases and at J to 5 bases, leaving 2 bases not matched to a gene. Germline CDR1 is SGHKS and CDR2 is YYEKEE (reference sequence). CDR3 protein: CASRTSGAETQYF. DNA of the CDR3: TGTGCCAGCAGGACTAGCGGGGCCGAGACCCAGTACTTC.